The 24 T cell receptor beta chains below were found in one sample sequenced in a study of blood T cell repertoires in COVID-19. Assay used: immunoSEQ multiplex PCR; TCRdb lists only in-frame clones, some missing. The sample contains some 70,000 clones, approximately 80% of which appear only once. What was sequenced was peripheral blood. The origin of the receptors is a woman aged 65 to 85 with acute or convalescent COVID-19.

This clone was seen ten or more times. The chain recombines TRBV19 with TRBJ1-6; possible D gene TRBD1, 5 bases. Trimming removed 5 bases at V and 7 bases at J, with 6 bases between. Germline V gene sequence: CDR1 LNHDA, CDR2 SQIVND (reference sequence). The CDR3 covers 12 residues. CDR3 coding DNA: TGTGCCAGTAGTGACAGAAATTCACCCCTCCACTTT. Encoded protein: CASSDRNSPLHF.

The rearrangement uses TRBV12-3 or TRBV12-4 and TRBJ2-5; D unclear. V gave up 4 bases and J gave up 2 bases, with 2 bases separating them. CDR3 size: 11 residues. In nucleotides, the CDR3 is TGTGCCAGCAGTTCTCAAGAGACCCAGTACTTC. Protein: CASSSQETQYF.

This chain joins TRBV7-9 and TRBJ2-3, with 9 nucleotides matching TRBD2. Germline trimming cut 5 bases from V and 5 bases from J; bases unmatched to any gene: 8. Per the germline V gene, CDR1 is SEHNR and CDR2 is FQNEAQ (reference sequence). The CDR3 contains 15 residues. CDR3 amino acids: CASSPEGLALDTQYF. The CDR3 DNA reads TGTGCCAGCAGCCCTGAGGGACTAGCATTAGATACGCAGTATTTT.

The chain carries TRBV13 and TRBJ2-1; 10 bases are a match to TRBD1. J lost 5 bases, V lost 5 bases, and 6 bases had no gene match. Germline lookup yields CDR1 PRHDT and CDR2 FYEKMQ (reference sequence). The CDR3 has 15 residues. CDR3 amino acids: CASSISGTGDNEQFF. The CDR3 coding sequence is TGTGCCAGCAGCATTTCCGGGACAGGGGACAATGAGCAGTTCTTC.

The CDR3 region has the DNA TGTGCCAGCAGTTCGGGTGACAGGGTTAGTCAGCCCCAGCATTTT. Residues: CASSSGDRVSQPQHF. The rearrangement links TRBV6-6 to TRBJ1-5; 7 bases agree with TRBD1. The CDR3 sequence is 15 residues long. Germline CDR1 and CDR2: MNHNY and SVGAGI (reference sequence). J lost 6 bases, V lost 4 bases, and 9 bases had no gene match.

This clone was seen only a few times. This CDR3 is CSVDGTGGDSYEQYF. Written as DNA, the CDR3 is TGCAGCGTTGACGGGACAGGGGGAGACTCCTACGAGCAGTACTTC. This chain links TRBV29-1 with TRBJ2-7; 11 bases fit TRBD1. The CDR3 length is 15 residues. V gave up 3 bases and J gave up 0 bases; unmatched junction bases: 4. In germline, CDR1 is SQVTM, CDR2 ANQGSEA.

J is TRBJ2-6 and V is TRBV5-1; 7 bases line up with TRBD1. The CDR3 has 16 amino acids. Per germline, CDR1 SGHRS and CDR2 YFSETQ. V lost 4 bases to trimming and J lost 0 bases; unmatched junction nucleotides: 4. CDR3 in amino acids: CASSQGDSSGANVLTF. CDR3 bases: TGCGCCAGCAGCCAAGGGGACAGCTCTGGGGCCAACGTCCTGACTTTC.

This sequence joins TRBV4-1 and TRBJ1-3, with D hard to call. This CDR3 is 19 amino acids long. In germline, CDR1 is MGHRA, CDR2 YSYEKL. Between the trimmed V and J ends, which lost 4 bases and 0 bases, there was a span of 22 bases. As DNA, the CDR3 is TGCGCCAGCAGCCCAGACTCCCAATCAACACCTAGCTCTGGAAACACCATATATTTT. It specifies CASSPDSQSTPSSGNTIYF.

The chain is built from TRBV30 and TRBJ1-1; D is possibly TRBD1 (6 bases). CDR1 GTSNPN and CDR2 SVGIG come from the germline V gene (reference sequence). The CDR3 spans 13 residues. Trimming removed 1 base from V and 3 bases from J, with 9 bases in between. The CDR3: CAWSATGYTEAFF. The DNA of the CDR3 is TGTGCCTGGAGTGCCACAGGGTACACTGAAGCTTTCTTT.

This sequence joins TRBV6-5 and TRBJ1-2; weak D call: TRBD1 (6 bases). V lost 6 bases to trimming and J lost 9 bases, with 17 bases between them. The germline V gene encodes CDR1 MNHEY and CDR2 SVGAGI. The CDR3 is 13 amino acids. The CDR3 protein is CASRVQGIGSYTF. In DNA form, the CDR3 reads TGTGCCAGCAGGGTACAGGGAATAGGGAGCTACACCTTC.

The chain has TRBV7-9 and TRBJ1-2; no clear D. Germline values: CDR1 SEHNR, CDR2 FQNEAQ (reference sequence). V lost 4 bases, J lost 6 bases, and 9 bases lay in between. There are 12 residues in the CDR3. CDR3 amino acids: CASSSENHGYTF. CDR3 sequence (DNA): TGTGCCAGCAGCTCCGAGAACCATGGCTACACCTTC.

The CDR3 DNA is TGTGCCAGCAGTGTCCCCGTTGGGGAGCTGTTTTTT. Protein product: CASSVPVGELFF. V and J are TRBV2 and TRBJ2-2; no definite D call. Germline CDR1 SNHLY, CDR2 FYNNEI. The CDR3 runs 12 residues. V was cut by 4 bases and J by 8 bases, with 8 bases left in between.

This chain links TRBV4-2 with TRBJ2-7; 9 positions match TRBD2. Germline values: CDR1 LGHNA, CDR2 YNFKEQ. J gave up 4 bases and V 0 bases, and 4 bases lay outside the gene matches. The CDR3 is 15 amino acids. This CDR3 reads CASSQDSSGIYEQYF. CDR3 DNA sequence: TGTGCCAGCAGCCAAGATTCTAGCGGGATATACGAGCAGTACTTC.

In this sample, this clone turned up a few times. The V call is TRBV5-1, the J call TRBJ1-6; 7 bases line up with TRBD1. The trim removed 4 bases at V and 3 bases at J, leaving 7 bases unmatched. This CDR3 spans 16 amino acids. CDR1 is SGHRS, CDR2 YFSETQ, per germline. The DNA of the CDR3 is TGCGCCAGCAGCCCCAACCGGGACAGCTATAATTCACCCCTCCACTTT. Encoded protein: CASSPNRDSYNSPLHF. Combining the CDR3 with reference TRBV5-1 and TRBJ1-6 gives the whole variable domain KAGVTQTPRYLIKTRGQQVTLSCSPISGHRSVSWYQQTPGQGLQFLFEYFSETQRNKGNFPGRFSGRQFSNSRSEMNVSTLELGDSALYLCASSPNRDSYNSPLHFGNGTRLTVT.

V gene TRBV6-5 combines with J gene TRBJ1-5; a weak D match, TRBD1 (5 bases). The CDR3 contains 14 residues. The germline V gene has CDR1 MNHEY and CDR2 SVGAGI. Trimming cost V 7 bases and J 0 bases, with 10 bases left between them. The CDR3 nucleotides read TGTGCCAGCAAGGACAAGTATAGCAATCAGCCCCAGCATTTT. It translates to CASKDKYSNQPQHF.

The chain has TRBV7-2 and TRBJ2-1; 9 bases line up with TRBD2. V lost 5 bases to trimming and J lost 8 bases; unmatched junction nucleotides: 16. Per germline, CDR1 SGHTA and CDR2 FQGNSA. This CDR3 region has 17 residues. This chain's CDR3 is CASSPPWGSGRGHEQFF. Written as DNA, the CDR3 is TGTGCCAGCAGCCCACCTTGGGGTAGCGGGAGAGGGCATGAGCAGTTCTTC.

Only one count was recorded for this clone. DNA for the CDR3: TGTGCCAGCAGTCGACAGGGGGCATCCTACGAGCAGTACTTC. This codes for CASSRQGASYEQYF. The J gene is TRBJ2-7, the V gene TRBV27, with 10 bases that match TRBD1. Germline assignment: CDR1 MNHEY and CDR2 SMNVEV (reference sequence). The CDR3 spans 14 residues. With V trimmed by 5 bases and J by 1 base, 2 bases remained unmatched.

V usage is TRBV6-4 and J usage is TRBJ1-2; possibly TRBD1 for D (5 bases). Germline CDR1 MRHNA, CDR2 SNTAGT. The CDR3 runs to 12 residues. Trimming stripped 1 base from V and 7 bases from J, with 7 bases between. As DNA, the CDR3 is TGTGCCAGCAGTGACTACCAGGGTGGCTACACCTTC. It is translated as CASSDYQGGYTF.

This clone has only a few counts. This rearrangement joins TRBV9 to TRBJ2-1; 7 positions match TRBD2. The CDR3 spans 15 residues. In germline, CDR1 is SGDLS, CDR2 YYNGEE. V lost 0 bases, J lost 4 bases, and 4 bases stayed unmatched. The CDR3 sequence is CASSVVVAGYNEQFF. In DNA, the CDR3 is TGTGCCAGCAGCGTAGTGGTAGCGGGTTACAATGAGCAGTTCTTC. Combining the CDR3 with reference TRBV9 and TRBJ2-1 gives the whole variable domain DSGVTQTPKHLITATGQRVTLRCSPRSGDLSVYWYQQSLDQGLQFLIQYYNGEERAKGNILERFSAQQFPDLHSELNLSSLELGDSALYFCASSVVVAGYNEQFFGPGTRLTVL.

The genes are TRBV11-3 and TRBJ1-2; D unresolved. Deletions cut 0 bases from V and 4 bases from J, with 12 bases between. This CDR3 has 15 amino acids. Germline CDR1 SGHNT, CDR2 YENEEA. CDR3 bases: TGTGCCAGCAGCTTAGATCGGACGGGATCCTATGGCTACACCTTC. Its protein is CASSLDRTGSYGYTF.

The rearrangement joins TRBV3-1 (or the pseudogene TRBV3-2) to TRBJ2-3; 10 nucleotides align to TRBD2. The V segment lost 4 bases and the J segment 3 bases; nucleotides outside the gene matches: 7. Germline CDR1 and CDR2: LGHDT and YNNKEL (reference sequence). CDR3 length: 16 residues. As DNA, the CDR3 is TGTGCCAGCAGCCCCATAGCGGGAGGCGGGACAGATACGCAGTATTTT. Amino acids: CASSPIAGGGTDTQYF.

The genes are TRBV3-1 (or the pseudogene TRBV3-2) and TRBJ1-2; D gene uncertain. This CDR3 comprises 13 residues. Trimming shortened V by 2 bases and J by 4 bases, and 8 bases separated the two germline ends. From germline, CDR1 is LGHDT and CDR2 YNNKEL (reference sequence). The CDR3 region has the DNA TGTGCCAGCAGCCAACCAGGCTTCTATGGCTACACCTTC. Its protein is CASSQPGFYGYTF.

The chain recombines TRBV6-1 with TRBJ1-2; TRBD1 aligns across 9 bases. After removal of 1 base from V and 4 bases from J, the junction contained 7 bases not matched to a gene. CDR3 size: 16 residues. Germline assignment: CDR1 MNHNS and CDR2 SASEGT. The CDR3 DNA follows: TGTGCCAGCAGTGAAGGCCCGACAGGGGGGATCTATGGCTACACCTTC. It yields the protein CASSEGPTGGIYGYTF.

The chain combines TRBV11-2 with TRBJ2-1, with D perhaps TRBD2 (5 bases). Germline CDR1 and CDR2: SGHAT and FQNNGV. V was trimmed by 1 base and J by 8 bases, leaving 12 bases between them. CDR3 length: 14 amino acids. The CDR3 is CASSLARASDEQFF. CDR3 nucleotide sequence: TGTGCCAGCAGCTTAGCGAGGGCCTCGGATGAGCAGTTCTTC.